These 2 T cell receptor beta chains came from one sample sequenced in a study of vaccination effects on CD4 cells after COVID-19. Sequenced by immunoSEQ multiplex PCR; TCRdb stores in-frame clones only, minus some. The table lists about 41,000 clones, more than 65% of them singletons. These receptors' targets are unknown. CD4+ T cells specific for antigen were expanded with viral peptide pools by the ViraFEST assay before sequencing. With 9 to 11 days of culture completed, CD4+ T cells were isolated. People in the vaccine group had not been infected with SARS-CoV-2 before, and their nucleocapsid antibodies were negative. The sample in question was CD4+ T cells from PBMCs cultured with HCoV-NL63 spike peptides, obtained before COVID-19 vaccination. These receptors came from a human donor who received a COVID-19 vaccine.

The chain couples TRBV4-2 to TRBJ1-2; TRBD1 matches 10 bases. In germline, CDR1 is LGHNA, CDR2 YNFKEQ. The CDR3 is made up of 16 amino acids. V lost 0 bases to trimming and J lost 6 bases; unmatched junction nucleotides: 7. The CDR3 nucleotides read TGTGCCAGCAGCCAAGACCAGACAGGGGGCCTGGATGGCTACACCTTC. It specifies CASSQDQTGGLDGYTF.

The V call is TRBV7-8, the J call TRBJ2-7, with TRBD1 identical over 7 bases. The V gene's germline CDR1 is SGHVS and CDR2 FQNEAQ. V trimming: 3 bases; J trimming: 6 bases; junction bases outside the gene matches: 5. This CDR3 has 13 amino acids. CDR3 nucleotide sequence: TGTGCCAGCAGCTTTACAGGGGCGGGCGAGCAGTACGTC. Protein sequence: CASSFTGAGEQYV.